The TCR beta chain described here comes from a study of T cell responses to AZD1222 COVID-19 vaccine. On the study more broadly: Pooled samples include second doses given at about 4 or 12 weeks.

Points from the study as a whole: Regions 160-218 and 743-854 dominated among vaccine-associated CD4 TCRs spanning spike. The number of AZD1222 recipients seropositive at baseline was only 6 or 7.

With 4 bases clipped from V and 8 bases from J, the junction kept 8 bases outside the gene matches. The germline V gene has CDR1 LNHDA and CDR2 SQIVND (reference sequence). This CDR3 contains 14 residues. The repertoire was sequenced with immunoSEQ multiplex PCR; TCRdb's copy has only in-frame clones and lacks some. The sample includes roughly 190,000 clones, approximately 92% of them seen just once. Regarding this clone: The antigen is not known.

The TCR sequence derives from an adult in good health. This material consisted of peripheral blood, taken on day 0 of AZD1222 vaccination. The chain links TRBV19 to TRBJ1-2; 9 bases line up with TRBD1. The CDR3 region has the DNA TGTGCCAGTAGTACCCGAGGGACAGGGATCGGCTACACCTTC. Protein product: CASSTRGTGIGYTF.